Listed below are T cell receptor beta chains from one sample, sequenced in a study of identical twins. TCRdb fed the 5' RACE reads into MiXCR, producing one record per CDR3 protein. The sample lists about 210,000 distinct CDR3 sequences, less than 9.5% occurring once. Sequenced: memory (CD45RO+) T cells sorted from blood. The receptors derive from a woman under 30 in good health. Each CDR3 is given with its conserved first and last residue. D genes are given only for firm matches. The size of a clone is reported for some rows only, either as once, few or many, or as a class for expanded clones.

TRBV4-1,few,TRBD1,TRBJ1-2,TGCGCCAGCAGCCCCACTCAGGACAGGATTAGCTATGGCTACACCTTC,CASSPTQDRISYGYTF
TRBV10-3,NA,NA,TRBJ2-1,TGTGCCATCAGCGACCTCAACGGGCGGAATGAGCAGTTCTTC,CAISDLNGRNEQFF
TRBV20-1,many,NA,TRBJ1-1,TGCAGTGCTGGAAGCCGGGGGTCCACGGAAGGGGGTGAAGCTTTCTTT,CSAGSRGSTEGGEAFF
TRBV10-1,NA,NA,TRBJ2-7,TGCGCCAGCAGTGAGCTGGGCCTCCAGTACTTC,CASSELGLQYF
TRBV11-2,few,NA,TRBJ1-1,TGTGCCAGCAGCTTAGATCGCCCTACTGAAGCTTTCTTT,CASSLDRPTEAFF
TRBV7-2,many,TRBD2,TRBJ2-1,TGTGCCAGCAGCTTTAGCGGGAGGGCCGATTACAATGAGCAGTTCTTC,CASSFSGRADYNEQFF
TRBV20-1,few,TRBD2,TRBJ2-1,TGCAGTGCCAGTGGGACTAGCGTAAGAAATGAGCAGTTCTTC,CSASGTSVRNEQFF
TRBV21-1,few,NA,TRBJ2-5,TGTGCCAGCAGCAAACTTTCCACTAGCGGGGAAATTCAAGAGACCCAGTACTTC,CASSKLSTSGEIQETQYF
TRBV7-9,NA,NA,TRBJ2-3,TGTGCCAGCAGACCATCTCGGAGCACAGATACGCAGTATTTT,CASRPSRSTDTQYF
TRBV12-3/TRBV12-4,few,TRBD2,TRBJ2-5,TGTGCCAGCAGTTTAAACGGGGGGGAGACCCAGTACTTC,CASSLNGGETQYF
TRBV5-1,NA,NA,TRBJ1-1,TGCGCCAGCAGCTTGGGACAGACGAACACTGAAGCTTTCTTT,CASSLGQTNTEAFF
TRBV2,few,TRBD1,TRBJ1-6,TGTGCCAGCACGGGACAGGGAAGTTCACCCCTCCACTTT,CASTGQGSSPLHF
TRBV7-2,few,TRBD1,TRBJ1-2,TGTGCCAGCAGCACCCAACAGGGGATGAACTATGGCTACACCTTC,CASSTQQGMNYGYTF
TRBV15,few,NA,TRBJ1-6,TGTGCCACCAGCAATCAGCAGAATTCACCCCTCCACTTT,CATSNQQNSPLHF
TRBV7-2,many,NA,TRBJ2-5,TGTGCCAGCAGCGAAGATTTGTACCAAGAGACCCAGTACTTC,CASSEDLYQETQYF
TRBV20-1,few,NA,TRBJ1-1,TGCAGTGCTACTACAGGGAACACTGAAGCTTTCTTT,CSATTGNTEAFF
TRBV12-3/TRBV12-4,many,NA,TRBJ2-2,TGTGCCAGCAGGACAACCGGGGAGCTGTTTTTT,CASRTTGELFF
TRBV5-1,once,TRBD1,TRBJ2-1,TGCGCCAGCAGCTTGCGGACAGGGCGCGACAATGAGCAGTTCTTC,CASSLRTGRDNEQFF
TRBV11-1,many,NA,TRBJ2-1,TGTGCCAGCAGCTTAGTTGGGCGGGCCCCCTACAATGAGCAGTTCTTC,CASSLVGRAPYNEQFF
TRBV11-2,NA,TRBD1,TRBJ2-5,TGTGCCAGCAGCGTGCGACAGGGGCGCGGGCAAGAGACCCAGTACTTC,CASSVRQGRGQETQYF
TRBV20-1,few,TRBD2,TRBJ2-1,TGCAGTGCTCTCTCCTTAGCGGGATCAGCCCGGCCTGAGCAGTTCTTC,CSALSLAGSARPEQFF
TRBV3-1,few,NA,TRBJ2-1,TGTGCCAGCAGCCAAGATAGCAGCAACAATGAGCAGTTCTTC,CASSQDSSNNEQFF
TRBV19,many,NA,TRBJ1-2,TGTGCCAGTAGTATATCGATCAGGGGCTATGGCTACACCTTC,CASSISIRGYGYTF
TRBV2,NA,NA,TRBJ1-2,TGTGCCAGCAGAGAAGACAGCTTCTATGGCTACACCTTC,CASREDSFYGYTF
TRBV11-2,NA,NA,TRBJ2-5,TGTGCCAGCAGGCGATACAGGGAAGGCGAGACCCAGTACTTC,CASRRYREGETQYF
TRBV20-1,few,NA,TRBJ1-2,TGCAGTGCTTCGGCGGCGCATTCACTCTATGGCTACACCTTC,CSASAAHSLYGYTF
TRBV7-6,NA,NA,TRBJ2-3,TGTGCCAGCAGCCCACAGGACGGAGATACGCAGTATTTT,CASSPQDGDTQYF
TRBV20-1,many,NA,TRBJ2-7,TGCAGTGCATCGGACGCTAGCCTTTACTACGAGCAGTACTTC,CSASDASLYYEQYF
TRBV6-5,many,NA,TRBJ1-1,TGTGCCAGCAGTTACTCGATCGACATAAAAGCTTTCTTT,CASSYSIDIKAFF
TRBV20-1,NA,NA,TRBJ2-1,TGCAGTGCTAGGGAGGGGGCGGTCGGGCAGTTCTTC,CSAREGAVGQFF
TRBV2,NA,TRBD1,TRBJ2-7,TGTGCCAGCAGTGAAGAAAACGGGACAGGGGACTTC,CASSEENGTGDF
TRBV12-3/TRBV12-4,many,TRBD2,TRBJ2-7,TGTGCCAGCACCCGGGGGGACGAGCAGTACTTC,CASTRGDEQYF
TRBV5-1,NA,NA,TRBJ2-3,TGCGCCAGCAGCTCTGGACAGAGCACAGATACGCAGTATTTT,CASSSGQSTDTQYF
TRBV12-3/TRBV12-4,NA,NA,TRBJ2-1,TGTGCCAGCAGTATCCGAAGACTAGTCTGGCATGAGCAGTTCTTC,CASSIRRLVWHEQFF
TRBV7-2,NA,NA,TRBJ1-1,TGTGCCAGCAGCCTACAGACCGAGGACACTGAAGCTTTCTTT,CASSLQTEDTEAFF
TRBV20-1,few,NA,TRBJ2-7,TGCAGTGCTAAATTAGAATGGGGGGTCCAGTACTTC,CSAKLEWGVQYF
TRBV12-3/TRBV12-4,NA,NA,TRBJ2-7,TGTGCCAGCGGGCTGAGTCGGCACGAGCAGTACTTC,CASGLSRHEQYF
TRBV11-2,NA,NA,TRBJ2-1,TGTGCCAGCAGCTTAGGGGTTAATGAGCAGTTCTTC,CASSLGVNEQFF
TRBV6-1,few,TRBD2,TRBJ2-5,TGTGCCAGCAGGAGCGGACTAGCGGCCCCCTGGGGGGAGACCCAGTACTTC,CASRSGLAAPWGETQYF
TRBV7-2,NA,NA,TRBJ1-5,TGTGCCAGCAGCTCCGGTCCGCAGGGTAGCAATCAGCCCCAGCATTTT,CASSSGPQGSNQPQHF